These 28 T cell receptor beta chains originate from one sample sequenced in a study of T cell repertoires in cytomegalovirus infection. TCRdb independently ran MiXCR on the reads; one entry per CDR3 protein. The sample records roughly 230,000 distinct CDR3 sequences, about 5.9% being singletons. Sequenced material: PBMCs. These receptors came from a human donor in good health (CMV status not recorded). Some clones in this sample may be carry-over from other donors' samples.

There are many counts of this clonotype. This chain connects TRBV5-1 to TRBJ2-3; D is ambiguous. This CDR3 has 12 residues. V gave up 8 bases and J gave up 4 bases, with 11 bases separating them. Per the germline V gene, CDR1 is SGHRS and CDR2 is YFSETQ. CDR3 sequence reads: CASFYRPDTQYF. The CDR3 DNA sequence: TGCGCCAGTTTCTACAGACCAGATACGCAGTATTTT.

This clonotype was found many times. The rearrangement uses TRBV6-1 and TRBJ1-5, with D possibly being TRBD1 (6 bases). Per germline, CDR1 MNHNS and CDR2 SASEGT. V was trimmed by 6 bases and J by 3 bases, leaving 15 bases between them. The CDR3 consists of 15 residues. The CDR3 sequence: CASRSLDRDNQPQHF. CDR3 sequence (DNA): TGTGCCAGCAGATCGCTGGACAGAGACAATCAGCCCCAGCATTTT.

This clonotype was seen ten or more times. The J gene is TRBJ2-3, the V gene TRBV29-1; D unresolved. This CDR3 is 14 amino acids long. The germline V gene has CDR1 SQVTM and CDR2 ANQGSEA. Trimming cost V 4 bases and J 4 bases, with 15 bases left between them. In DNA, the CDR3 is TGCAGCGTTGTTGTAAACCCTACGGCAGATACGCAGTATTTT. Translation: CSVVVNPTADTQYF.

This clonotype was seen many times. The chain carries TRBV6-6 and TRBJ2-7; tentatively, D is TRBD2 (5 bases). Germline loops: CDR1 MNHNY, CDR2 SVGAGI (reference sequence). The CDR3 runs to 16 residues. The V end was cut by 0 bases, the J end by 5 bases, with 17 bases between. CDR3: CASSYSGSPYGDEQYF. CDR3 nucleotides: TGTGCCAGCAGTTACTCGGGTTCCCCTTACGGGGACGAGCAGTACTTC.

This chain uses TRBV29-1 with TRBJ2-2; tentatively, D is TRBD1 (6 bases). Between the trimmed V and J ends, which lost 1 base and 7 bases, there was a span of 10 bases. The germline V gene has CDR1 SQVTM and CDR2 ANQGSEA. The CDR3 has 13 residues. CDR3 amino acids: CSVEAGHIGELFF. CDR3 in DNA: TGCAGCGTTGAAGCGGGACACATCGGGGAGCTGTTTTTT.

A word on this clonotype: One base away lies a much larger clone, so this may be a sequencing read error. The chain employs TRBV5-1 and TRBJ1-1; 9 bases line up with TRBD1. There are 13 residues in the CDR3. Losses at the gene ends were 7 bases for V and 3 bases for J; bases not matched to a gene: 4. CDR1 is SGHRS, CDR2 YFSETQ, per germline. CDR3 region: CASGWTGDTEAFF. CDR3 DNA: TGCGCCAGCGGATGGACAGGGGACACTGAAGCTTTCTTT.

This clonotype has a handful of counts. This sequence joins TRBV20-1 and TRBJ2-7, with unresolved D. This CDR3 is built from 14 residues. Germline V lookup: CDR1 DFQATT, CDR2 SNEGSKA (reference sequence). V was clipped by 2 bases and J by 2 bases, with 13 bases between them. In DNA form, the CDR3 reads TGCAGTGCTAGAATGGAGACGAGAACCTACGAGCAGTACTTC. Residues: CSARMETRTYEQYF.

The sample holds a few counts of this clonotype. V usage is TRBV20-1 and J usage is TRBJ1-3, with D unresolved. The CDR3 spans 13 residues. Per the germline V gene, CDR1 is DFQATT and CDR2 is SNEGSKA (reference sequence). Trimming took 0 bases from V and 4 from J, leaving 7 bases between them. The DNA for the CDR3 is TGCAGTGCTAGAGAACCGTCCGGAAACACCATATATTTT. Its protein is CSAREPSGNTIYF.

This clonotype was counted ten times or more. CDR3 amino acids: CSARDPERGGSWETQYF. The CDR3 DNA reads TGCAGTGCTAGAGATCCGGAGCGGGGGGGTTCTTGGGAGACCCAGTACTTC. The chain has TRBV20-1 and TRBJ2-5, with 10 bases identical to TRBD2. The V and J ends lost 0 bases and 5 bases, in that order; junction bases with no gene match: 12. The CDR3 sequence is 17 residues long. Germline loops: CDR1 DFQATT, CDR2 SNEGSKA (reference sequence).

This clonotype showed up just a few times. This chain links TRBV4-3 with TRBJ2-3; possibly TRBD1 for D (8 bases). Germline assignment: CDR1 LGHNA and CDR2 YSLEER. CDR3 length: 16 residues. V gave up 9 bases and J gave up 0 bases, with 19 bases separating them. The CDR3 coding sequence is TGCGCCAGTAAGCGGGGCAGGGGGCTCAGCACAGATACGCAGTATTTT. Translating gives CASKRGRGLSTDTQYF.

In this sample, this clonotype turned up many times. The CDR3 DNA is TGTGCCAGCAGCTTAGGGGGGGGTGGGGGCAAAAACATTCAGTACTTC. Its translation: CASSLGGGGGKNIQYF. This chain connects TRBV7-2 to TRBJ2-4; 7 nucleotides line up with TRBD2. This CDR3 region has 16 residues. CDR1 and CDR2 (germline): SGHTA, FQGNSA. The V and J ends lost 1 base and 3 bases, in that order; junction bases with no gene match: 6.

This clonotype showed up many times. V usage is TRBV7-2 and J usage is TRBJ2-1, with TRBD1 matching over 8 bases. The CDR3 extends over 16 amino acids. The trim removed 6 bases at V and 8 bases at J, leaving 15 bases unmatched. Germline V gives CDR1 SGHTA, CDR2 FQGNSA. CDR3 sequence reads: CASSRTGTGGWDEQFF. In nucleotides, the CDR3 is TGTGCCAGCAGTCGAACCGGGACAGGAGGTTGGGATGAGCAGTTCTTC.

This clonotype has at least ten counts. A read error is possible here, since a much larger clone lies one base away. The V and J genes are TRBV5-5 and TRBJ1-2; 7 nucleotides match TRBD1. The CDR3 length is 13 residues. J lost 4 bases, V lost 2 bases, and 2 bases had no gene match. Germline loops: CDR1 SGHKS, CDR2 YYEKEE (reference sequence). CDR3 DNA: TGTGCCAGCAGCTTTGACAGGGTCTATGGCTACACCTTC. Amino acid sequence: CASSFDRVYGYTF.

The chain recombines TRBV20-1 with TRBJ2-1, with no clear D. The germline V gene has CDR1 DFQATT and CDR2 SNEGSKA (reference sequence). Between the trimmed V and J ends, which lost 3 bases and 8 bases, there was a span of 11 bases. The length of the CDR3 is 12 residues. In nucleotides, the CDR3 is TGCAGTGCTAGTCGCAGTAACCATGAGCAGTTCTTC. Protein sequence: CSASRSNHEQFF.

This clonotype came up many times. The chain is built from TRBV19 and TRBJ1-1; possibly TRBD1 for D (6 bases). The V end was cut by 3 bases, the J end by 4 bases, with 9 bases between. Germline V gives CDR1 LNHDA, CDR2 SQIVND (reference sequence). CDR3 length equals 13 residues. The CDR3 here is CASSIPGATEAFF. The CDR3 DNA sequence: TGTGCCAGTAGTATCCCAGGGGCCACTGAAGCTTTCTTT.

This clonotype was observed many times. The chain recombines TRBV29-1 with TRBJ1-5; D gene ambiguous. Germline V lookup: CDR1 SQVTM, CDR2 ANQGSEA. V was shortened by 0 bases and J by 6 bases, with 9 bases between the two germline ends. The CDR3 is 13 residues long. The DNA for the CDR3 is TGCAGCGTTGAAGAAAGAGTGGGTCAGCCCCAGCATTTT. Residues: CSVEERVGQPQHF.

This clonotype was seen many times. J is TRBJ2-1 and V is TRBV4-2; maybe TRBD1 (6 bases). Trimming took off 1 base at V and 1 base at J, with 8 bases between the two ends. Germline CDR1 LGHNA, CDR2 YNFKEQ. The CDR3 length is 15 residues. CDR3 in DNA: TGTGCCAGCAGCCAAGCAGGGGCATCCTACAATGAGCAGTTCTTC. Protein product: CASSQAGASYNEQFF.

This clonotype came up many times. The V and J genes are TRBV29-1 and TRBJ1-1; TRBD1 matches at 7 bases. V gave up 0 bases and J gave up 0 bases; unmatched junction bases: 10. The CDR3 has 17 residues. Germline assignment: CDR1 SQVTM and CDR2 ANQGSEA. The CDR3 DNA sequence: TGCAGCGTTGAAGATATCCTTGGGGACAGCATGAACACTGAAGCTTTCTTT. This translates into CSVEDILGDSMNTEAFF.

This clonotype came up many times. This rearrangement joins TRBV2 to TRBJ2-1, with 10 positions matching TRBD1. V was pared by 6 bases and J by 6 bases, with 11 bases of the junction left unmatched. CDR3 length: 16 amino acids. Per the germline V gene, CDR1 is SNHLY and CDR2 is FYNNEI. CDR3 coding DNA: TGTGCCAGCAGATTCCCGGACAGGGGGGACTCCAATGAGCAGTTCTTC. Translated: CASRFPDRGDSNEQFF.

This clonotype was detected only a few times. The CDR3, as DNA: TGCAGTGCCCCATTCGTTGTGGATGAGCAGTTCTTC. Translated: CSAPFVVDEQFF. The genes are TRBV20-1 and TRBJ2-1; unclear D gene. Trimming removed 6 bases at V and 8 bases at J, with 14 bases between. The CDR3 has 12 amino acids. From germline, CDR1 is DFQATT and CDR2 SNEGSKA (reference sequence).

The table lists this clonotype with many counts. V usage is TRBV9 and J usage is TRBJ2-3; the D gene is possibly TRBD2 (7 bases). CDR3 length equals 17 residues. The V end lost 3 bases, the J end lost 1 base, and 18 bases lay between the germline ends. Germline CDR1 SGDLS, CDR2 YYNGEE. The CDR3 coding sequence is TGTGCCAGCAGCGCCGAGCTCGGGGGGCAAGGCACAGATACGCAGTATTTT. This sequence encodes CASSAELGGQGTDTQYF.

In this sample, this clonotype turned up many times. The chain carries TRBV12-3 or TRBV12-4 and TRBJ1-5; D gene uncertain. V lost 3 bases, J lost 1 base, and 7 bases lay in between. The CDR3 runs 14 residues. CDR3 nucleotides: TGTGCCAGCAGTTTTGCTGGAAGCAATCAGCCCCAGCATTTT. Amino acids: CASSFAGSNQPQHF.

Here the CDR3 DNA reads TGTGCCAGCAGTCCATCCATGGGACAGGGAGGATCCTACGAGCAGTACTTC. Its translation is CASSPSMGQGGSYEQYF. V usage is TRBV28 and J usage is TRBJ2-7; 9 bases are shared with TRBD1. The junction had 12 bases not matched to a gene; V was cut back by 5 bases and J by 1 base. The germline gives CDR1 MDHEN, CDR2 SYDVKM. The CDR3 is 17 residues long.

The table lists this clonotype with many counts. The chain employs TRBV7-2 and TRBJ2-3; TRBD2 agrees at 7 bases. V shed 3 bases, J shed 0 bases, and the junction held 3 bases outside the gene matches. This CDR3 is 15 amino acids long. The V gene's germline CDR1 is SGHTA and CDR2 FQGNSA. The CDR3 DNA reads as TGTGCCAGCAGCTTCTGGGGGGGAAGCACAGATACGCAGTATTTT. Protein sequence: CASSFWGGSTDTQYF. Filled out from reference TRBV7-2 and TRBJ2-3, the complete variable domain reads GAGVSQSPSNKVTEKGKDVELRCDPISGHTALYWYRQSLGQGLEFLIYFQGNSAPDKSGLPSDRFSAERTGGSVSTLTIQRTQQEDSAVYLCASSFWGGSTDTQYFGPGTRLTVL.

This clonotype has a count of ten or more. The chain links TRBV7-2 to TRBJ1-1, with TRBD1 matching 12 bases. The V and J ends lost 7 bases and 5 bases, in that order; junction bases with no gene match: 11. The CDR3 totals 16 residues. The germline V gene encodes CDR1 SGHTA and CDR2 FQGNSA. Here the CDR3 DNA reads TGTGCCAGCACCGCAGGGACAGGGGGCCTGGGGACTGAAGCTTTCTTT. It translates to CASTAGTGGLGTEAFF.

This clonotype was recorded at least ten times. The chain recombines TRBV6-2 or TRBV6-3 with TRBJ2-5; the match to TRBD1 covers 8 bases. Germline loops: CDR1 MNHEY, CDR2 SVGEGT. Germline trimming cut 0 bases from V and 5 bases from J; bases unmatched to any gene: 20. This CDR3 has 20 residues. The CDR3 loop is CASSYSLTGVQLDYKETQYF. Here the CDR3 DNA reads TGTGCCAGCAGTTACTCGTTGACAGGGGTTCAACTTGACTATAAGGAGACCCAGTACTTC.

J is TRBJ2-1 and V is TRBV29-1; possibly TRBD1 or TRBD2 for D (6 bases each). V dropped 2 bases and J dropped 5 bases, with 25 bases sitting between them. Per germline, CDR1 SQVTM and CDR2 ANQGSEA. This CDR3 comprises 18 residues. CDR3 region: CSVESWWGAIEVDNEQFF. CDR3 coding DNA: TGCAGCGTTGAAAGTTGGTGGGGGGCCATTGAAGTAGACAATGAGCAGTTCTTC.

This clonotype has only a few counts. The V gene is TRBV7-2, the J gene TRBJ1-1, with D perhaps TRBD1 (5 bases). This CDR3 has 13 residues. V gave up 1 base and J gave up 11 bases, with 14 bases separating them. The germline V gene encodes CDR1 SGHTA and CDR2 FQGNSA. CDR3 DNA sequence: TGTGCCAGCAGCTTAGGAACACTACGGGGGGCTTTCTTT. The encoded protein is CASSLGTLRGAFF. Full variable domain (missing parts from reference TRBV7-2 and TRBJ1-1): GAGVSQSPSNKVTEKGKDVELRCDPISGHTALYWYRQSLGQGLEFLIYFQGNSAPDKSGLPSDRFSAERTGGSVSTLTIQRTQQEDSAVYLCASSLGTLRGAFFGQGTRLTVV.